This TCR beta chain emerged from a study of control samples from healthy donors and cancer patients. Assay used: immunoSEQ multiplex PCR; TCRdb lists only in-frame clones, some missing. The sample has tens of thousands of clones; roughly 90% are singletons. Per the germline V gene, CDR1 is SGHAT and CDR2 is FQNNGV. Trimming cost V 4 bases and J 10 bases, with 17 bases left between them. The CDR3 runs 15 residues. The sequence derives from a woman in her forties or fifties in good health. The sequenced sample was blood. The gene calls are TRBV11-2 and TRBJ1-6, with D uncertain. The CDR3 region is CASSSRTGDGSPLHF. DNA for the CDR3: TGTGCCAGCAGCTCCCGGACGGGAGACGGGTCACCCCTCCACTTT. Full variable domain (remainder filled in from reference TRBV11-2 and TRBJ1-6): EAGVAQSPRYKIIEKRQSVAFWCNPISGHATLYWYQQILGQGPKLLIQFQNNGVVDDSQLPKDRFSAERLKGVDSTLKIQPAKLEDSAVYLCASSSRTGDGSPLHFGNGTRLTVT.